A selection of T cell receptor beta chains follows, all from one sample in a study of human T cells and chemical hapten exposure. TCRdb itself ran the RACE reads through MiXCR, one entry per CDR3 protein. This repertoire shows approximately 350,000 distinct CDR3 sequences, about 6% found once; its top ten account for approximately 5.4%. The sample was whole blood, taken in connection with sensitization to the hapten diphenylcyclopropenone (DPC). The receptors derive from a woman aged 18-35 years with alopecia areata. Some clones in this sample may be carry-over from other donors' samples. Each CDR3 is given with its conserved first and last residue. D genes are given only for firm matches. The size entry is marked missing in some rows and otherwise reads once, few, many or a size class.

j_call: TRBJ2-7
clone_size: .
v_call: TRBV28
d_call: TRBD1
cdr3_nt: TGTGCCAGCAGAGACCGGGACAGAGCCTACGAGCAGTACTTC
cdr3_aa: CASRDRDRAYEQYF

j_call: TRBJ1-5
clone_size: many
v_call: TRBV6-5
d_call: .
cdr3_nt: TGTGCCAGCAGTTACGGTCGGCAGGATCAGCCCCAGCATTTT
cdr3_aa: CASSYGRQDQPQHF

j_call: TRBJ1-3
clone_size: many
v_call: TRBV6-6
d_call: .
cdr3_nt: TGTGCCAGCAGTCTCGCCAAGGCACTCGGGGACACCATATATTTT
cdr3_aa: CASSLAKALGDTIYF

j_call: TRBJ1-4
clone_size: many
v_call: TRBV14
d_call: TRBD1
cdr3_nt: TGTGCCAGCAGCCCTCGACAGGGATGGACTGAAAAACTGTTTTTT
cdr3_aa: CASSPRQGWTEKLFF

j_call: TRBJ1-2
clone_size: many
v_call: TRBV6-5
d_call: .
cdr3_nt: TGTGCCAGCAGTCTGGGCGGCTCACAAGGCTATGGCTACACCTTC
cdr3_aa: CASSLGGSQGYGYTF

j_call: TRBJ2-7
clone_size: .
v_call: TRBV5-1
d_call: .
cdr3_nt: TGCGCCAGCAGCTTGGAGGCCACGGTCGAGCAGTACTTC
cdr3_aa: CASSLEATVEQYF

j_call: TRBJ1-2
clone_size: many
v_call: TRBV7-9
d_call: .
cdr3_nt: TGTGCCAGCAGCTTGGGCCTCCCGCATTATGGCTACACCTTC
cdr3_aa: CASSLGLPHYGYTF

j_call: TRBJ2-4
clone_size: .
v_call: TRBV5-6
d_call: TRBD1
cdr3_nt: TGTGCCAGCAGCTTTTGGGACAGGGAAAACATTCAGTACTTC
cdr3_aa: CASSFWDRENIQYF

j_call: TRBJ2-7
clone_size: many
v_call: TRBV6-1
d_call: TRBD2
cdr3_nt: TGTGCCAGCAGTGAAGCCCGGGGGGGCCCGTACGAGCAGTACTTC
cdr3_aa: CASSEARGGPYEQYF

j_call: TRBJ1-1
clone_size: many
v_call: TRBV12-3/TRBV12-4
d_call: TRBD1
cdr3_nt: TGTGCCAGCAGTCCAACGGACAGGGTAACTTTCTTT
cdr3_aa: CASSPTDRVTFF

j_call: TRBJ1-6
clone_size: few
v_call: TRBV12-3/TRBV12-4
d_call: .
cdr3_nt: TGTGCCAGCAGTTTCAGGGTTAATTCACCCCTCCACTTT
cdr3_aa: CASSFRVNSPLHF

j_call: TRBJ1-5
clone_size: many
v_call: TRBV12-3/TRBV12-4
d_call: .
cdr3_nt: TGTGCCAGCAGTTTATCAGGACAGAGACGGCATTTT
cdr3_aa: CASSLSGQRRHF

j_call: TRBJ1-2
clone_size: few
v_call: TRBV29-1
d_call: TRBD1
cdr3_nt: TGCAGCGTTGAAGATCGGGGACAGGGGTTACAGGGCTACACCTTC
cdr3_aa: CSVEDRGQGLQGYTF

j_call: TRBJ1-3
clone_size: many
v_call: TRBV3-1
d_call: .
cdr3_nt: TGTGCCAGCAGCCCCTACAGCACGTCTGGAAACACCATATATTTT
cdr3_aa: CASSPYSTSGNTIYF

j_call: TRBJ2-7
clone_size: .
v_call: TRBV6-1
d_call: TRBD2
cdr3_nt: TGTGCCAGCAGTGAACAGCGGGGGGGATTCTACGAGCAGTACTTC
cdr3_aa: CASSEQRGGFYEQYF

j_call: TRBJ2-1
clone_size: .
v_call: TRBV29-1
d_call: TRBD2
cdr3_nt: TGCAGTGCTCCTCCCGCCAGCGGGGTAAACAATGAGCAGTTCTTC
cdr3_aa: CSAPPASGVNNEQFF

j_call: TRBJ2-7
clone_size: few
v_call: TRBV6-5
d_call: .
cdr3_nt: TGTGCCAGCAGTCCCTTCCCGGGGTACGAGCAGTACTTC
cdr3_aa: CASSPFPGYEQYF

j_call: TRBJ2-3
clone_size: many
v_call: TRBV5-1
d_call: .
cdr3_nt: TGCGCCAGCAGCTTTCCTGACACAGATACGCAGTATTTT
cdr3_aa: CASSFPDTDTQYF

j_call: TRBJ2-3
clone_size: .
v_call: TRBV20-1
d_call: .
cdr3_nt: TGCAGTGCTCCCATCTGGGCCACGCGGACAGATACGCAGTATTTT
cdr3_aa: CSAPIWATRTDTQYF